This note documents a single T cell receptor (beta chain) sequence. This CDR3 has 13 residues. V lost 5 bases and J lost 0, with 8 bases in between. The germline gives CDR1 SGHAT, CDR2 FQNNGV. The data stem from a study of PD-1 blockade in classical Hodgkin lymphoma. No patient escaped relapse after autologous stem cell transplantation, and brentuximab vedotin exposure varied. The repertoire was sequenced with immunoSEQ multiplex PCR; TCRdb's copy has only in-frame clones and lacks some. The table records about 100,000 clones, approximately 90% of them present only once. The sequencing here drew on peripheral blood mononuclear cells (PBMCs), taken before the second cycle of nivolumab. This clonotype was sampled from a human donor with classical Hodgkin lymphoma. J is TRBJ2-7 and V is TRBV11-2, with no clear D. CDR3 in amino acids: CASSAWSSYEQYF. The CDR3 nucleotides are TGTGCCAGCAGCGCGTGGTCCTCCTACGAGCAGTACTTC.